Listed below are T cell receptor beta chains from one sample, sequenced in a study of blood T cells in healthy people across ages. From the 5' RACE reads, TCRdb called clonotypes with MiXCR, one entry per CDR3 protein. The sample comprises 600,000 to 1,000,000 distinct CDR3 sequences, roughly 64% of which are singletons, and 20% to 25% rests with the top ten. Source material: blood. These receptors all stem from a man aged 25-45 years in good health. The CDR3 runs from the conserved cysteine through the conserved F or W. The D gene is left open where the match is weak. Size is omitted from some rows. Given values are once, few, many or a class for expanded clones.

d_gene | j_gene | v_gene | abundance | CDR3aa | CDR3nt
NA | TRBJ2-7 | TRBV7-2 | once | CASSFGTRTYNEQYF | TGTGCCAGCAGCTTTGGGACAAGGACCTACAATGAGCAGTACTTC
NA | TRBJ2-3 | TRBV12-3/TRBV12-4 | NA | CASDSGLYTDTQYF | TGTGCCAGCGACTCCGGGTTATACACAGATACGCAGTATTTT
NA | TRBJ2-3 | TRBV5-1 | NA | CASSLVGGATYTQYF | TGCGCCAGCAGCTTGGTTGGGGGCGCGACCTATACGCAGTATTTT
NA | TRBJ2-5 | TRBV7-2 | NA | CASTQAGQETQYF | TGTGCCAGCACCCAGGCGGGGCAGGAGACCCAGTACTTC
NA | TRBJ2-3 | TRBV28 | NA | CASSLLSGGTDTQYF | TGTGCCAGCAGTTTATTGTCCGGGGGCACAGATACGCAGTATTTT
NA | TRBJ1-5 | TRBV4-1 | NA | CASSQWGRAADQPQHF | TGCGCCAGCAGCCAGTGGGGCCGTGCGGCTGATCAGCCCCAGCATTTT
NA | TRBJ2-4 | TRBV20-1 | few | CSASLLRDIQYF | TGCAGTGCTAGTCTATTACGGGACATTCAGTACTTC
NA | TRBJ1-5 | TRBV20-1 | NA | CSGGKGGNQPQHF | TGCAGTGGCGGGAAGGGTGGCAATCAGCCCCAGCATTTT
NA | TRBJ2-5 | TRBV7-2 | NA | CASSSARETQYF | TGTGCCAGCAGCTCTGCAAGAGAGACCCAGTACTTC
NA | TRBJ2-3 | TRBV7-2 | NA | CASSSQVLDTQYF | TGTGCCAGCAGCTCCCAAGTACTGGATACGCAGTATTTT
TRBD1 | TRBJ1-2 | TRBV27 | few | CASSIQGVYGYTF | TGTGCCAGCAGTATACAGGGGGTCTATGGCTACACCTTC
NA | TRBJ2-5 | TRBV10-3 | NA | CAISAQPIETQYF | TGTGCCATCAGTGCGCAGCCGATAGAGACCCAGTACTTC
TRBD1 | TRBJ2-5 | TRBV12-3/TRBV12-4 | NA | CASSQTGTDFYNEQYF | TGTGCCAGCAGTCAAACCGGGACAGACTTCTACAATGAGCAGTACTTC
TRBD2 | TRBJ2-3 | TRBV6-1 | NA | CASSEATTSGRADTQYF | TGTGCCAGCAGTGAAGCAACGACTAGCGGGAGGGCAGATACGCAGTATTTT
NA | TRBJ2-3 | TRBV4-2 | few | CASSQVYGTSTDTQYF | TGTGCCAGCAGCCAAGTGTACGGGACTAGCACAGATACGCAGTATTTT
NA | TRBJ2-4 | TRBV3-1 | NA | CASSQVRRGEIAKNIQYF | TGTGCCAGCAGCCAAGTAAGGCGGGGTGAGATAGCCAAAAACATTCAGTACTTC
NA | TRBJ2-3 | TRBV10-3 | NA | CAIRRGAIEDTQYF | TGTGCCATCAGGAGGGGGGCCATAGAGGATACGCAGTATTTT
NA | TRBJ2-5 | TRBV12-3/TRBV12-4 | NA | CASRTDGTQYF | TGTGCCAGCAGGACGGATGGGACCCAGTACTTC
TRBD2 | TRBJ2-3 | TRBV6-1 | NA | CASSGLAGGSDTQYF | TGTGCCAGCAGTGGGCTAGCGGGAGGGTCAGATACGCAGTATTTT
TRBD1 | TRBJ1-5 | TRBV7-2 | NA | CASTEDRGVAPQHF | TGTGCCAGCACCGAAGACAGGGGGGTTGCGCCCCAGCATTTT
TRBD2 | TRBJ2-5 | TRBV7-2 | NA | CASSLWSRLAVEQYF | TGTGCCAGCAGCTTATGGTCTAGACTAGCGGTTGAGCAGTACTTC
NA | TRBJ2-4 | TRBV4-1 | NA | CASSQERFGNIQYF | TGCGCCAGCAGCCAAGAAAGGTTCGGCAACATTCAGTACTTC
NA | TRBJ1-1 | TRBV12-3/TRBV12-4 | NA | CASSPLHVNTEAFF | TGTGCCAGCAGTCCCCTGCATGTGAACACTGAAGCTTTCTTT
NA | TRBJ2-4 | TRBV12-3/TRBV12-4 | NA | CASSFRTLGYSQYF | TGTGCCAGCAGTTTTAGAACCCTCGGATACTCTCAGTACTTC
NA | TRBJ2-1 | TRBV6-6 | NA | CASSSLDVYNEQFF | TGTGCCAGCAGTTCACTTGACGTCTACAATGAGCAGTTCTTC
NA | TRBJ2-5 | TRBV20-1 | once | CSARDQRKGGIWKETQYF | TGCAGTGCTAGAGATCAACGTAAGGGCGGGATCTGGAAGGAGACCCAGTACTTC
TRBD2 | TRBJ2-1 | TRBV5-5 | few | CASSSSGGASYNEQFF | TGTGCCAGCAGTTCTAGCGGGGGGGCCTCCTACAATGAGCAGTTCTTC
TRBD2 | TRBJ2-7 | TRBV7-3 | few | CASSDGTSGHEQYF | TGTGCCAGCAGCGACGGGACTAGCGGCCACGAGCAGTACTTC
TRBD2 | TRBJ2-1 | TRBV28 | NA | CASSLSAGGLRDEQFF | TGTGCCAGCAGTTTATCTGCGGGAGGGTTGAGGGATGAGCAGTTCTTC